The clone carrying this TCR beta chain was seen a few times. Its cognate antigen is unknown. The PCR ran on 60 Vbeta and 13 Jbeta primers. Clones were read by immunoSEQ multiplex PCR, and TCRdb kept only the in-frame ones, dropping some. The sample holds 100,000 to 150,000 clones, around two thirds seen once. These data originate in a study of cytomegalovirus exposure and HLA in healthy donors. Findings and limits, study-wide: Productive status was seen about 87% or about 30% of the time for most TCR beta V segments in an earlier analysis. Sequencing likely produced, as an artifact, a cluster of highly shared sequence variants. Most CMV-associated TCR beta chains appeared HLA-restricted in a later analysis.

This clonotype originated in a man aged 55 to 70 in good health and CMV-seropositive. Sequenced: PBMCs.

The CDR3 region is CASSDLGVSQYF. CDR3 sequence (DNA): TGTGCCAGCAGTGACCTAGGGGTGTCCCAGTACTTC. The chain is built from TRBV6-1 and TRBJ2-5, with D perhaps TRBD1 (5 bases). The CDR3 is 12 residues long. Germline CDR1 and CDR2: MNHNS and SASEGT. Trimming took 3 bases from V and 9 from J, leaving 11 bases between them.